These 22 T cell receptor beta chains originate from one sample sequenced in a study of T cell repertoires in cytomegalovirus infection. MiXCR was run by TCRdb on the reads, yielding one entry per CDR3 protein. The repertoire holds almost 500,000 distinct CDR3 sequences, with about 11% as singletons. Material: PBMCs. These receptors all come from a human donor in good health (CMV status not recorded). Some clones in this sample may be carry-over from other donors' samples.

This clonotype was recorded at least ten times. The chain couples TRBV29-1 to TRBJ2-1; D is undetermined. Germline CDR1 reads SQVTM; CDR2 reads ANQGSEA. This CDR3 is 15 amino acids long. The V end lost 1 base, the J end lost 0 bases, and 10 bases lay between the germline ends. CDR3 nucleotide sequence: TGCAGCGTTGAAGGTGGCTCCTTCTCCTACAATGAGCAGTTCTTC. Translated, it gives CSVEGGSFSYNEQFF.

This clonotype came up a few times. This sequence joins TRBV13 and TRBJ2-1; the match to TRBD2 covers 11 bases. V was pared by 4 bases and J by 8 bases, with 13 bases of the junction left unmatched. There are 17 residues in the CDR3. CDR1 and CDR2 (germline): PRHDT, FYEKMQ (reference sequence). CDR3 sequence: CASSSPSIAGGLYEQFF. The CDR3 bases are TGTGCCAGCAGCTCTCCGTCCATAGCGGGAGGGCTGTATGAGCAGTTCTTC.

This clonotype has more than one count but fewer than ten. The gene calls are TRBV2 and TRBJ1-2, with 7 bases aligning to TRBD1. The V gene end was trimmed by 3 bases and the J gene end by 7 bases; junction bases not matched to a gene: 5. The CDR3 runs 13 residues. The V gene's germline CDR1 is SNHLY and CDR2 FYNNEI. In nucleotides, the CDR3 is TGTGCCAGCAGTGATGACAGGGACACTGGCTACACCTTC. This translates into CASSDDRDTGYTF.

The V call is TRBV10-3, the J call TRBJ1-2; 7 bases match TRBD1. After removal of 0 bases from V and 10 bases from J, the junction contained 5 bases not matched to a gene. The CDR3 is made up of 13 amino acids. Looked up from germline, CDR1 is ENHRY and CDR2 is SYGVKD. CDR3 loop: CAISESRDSYYTF. The CDR3 DNA reads as TGTGCCATCAGTGAGTCCCGGGACAGCTACTACACCTTC.

This clonotype was found many times. The J gene is TRBJ2-1, the V gene TRBV28; 7 positions match TRBD2. There are 15 residues in the CDR3. The V gene's germline CDR1 is MDHEN and CDR2 SYDVKM. Trimming cost V 7 bases and J 2 bases; bases outside gene matches: 8. DNA for the CDR3: TGTGCCAGCATCAACGGGGGGAGGACCTACAATGAGCAGTTCTTC. Translating gives CASINGGRTYNEQFF.

A few counts support this clonotype. V is TRBV20-1 and J is TRBJ1-4; 7 bases are shared with TRBD1. CDR3 length: 15 amino acids. Germline V gene data show CDR1 as DFQATT and CDR2 as SNEGSKA (reference sequence). Trimming at V came to 5 bases and at J to 7 bases, leaving 13 bases not matched to a gene. The chain's CDR3 is CSAPLPGQPLEKLFF. The CDR3 coding sequence is TGCAGTGCTCCCCTCCCGGGACAGCCTCTTGAAAAACTGTTTTTT.

V usage is TRBV20-1 and J usage is TRBJ2-2; D tentatively reads TRBD1 or TRBD2 (6 bases each). CDR1 and CDR2 from the germline V gene are DFQATT and SNEGSKA (reference sequence). The CDR3 loop spans 15 amino acids. Trimming stripped 2 bases from V and 1 base from J, with 11 bases between. The CDR3 sequence is CSARSGGLNTGELFF. CDR3 DNA sequence: TGCAGTGCTAGATCCGGGGGCCTGAACACCGGGGAGCTGTTTTTT.

This clonotype was observed many times. The rearrangement joins TRBV11-3 to TRBJ2-7; possibly TRBD2 for D (6 bases). V was cut by 5 bases and J by 2 bases, with 13 bases left in between. This CDR3 region has 14 residues. Germline loops: CDR1 SGHNT, CDR2 YENEEA. Here the CDR3 reads CASSPRDSPYEQYF. The CDR3 nucleotides are TGTGCCAGCAGCCCCCGGGACTCCCCCTACGAGCAGTACTTC.

This chain links TRBV12-3 or TRBV12-4 with TRBJ2-2, with D unclear. This CDR3 has 13 residues. Trimming took off 3 bases at V and 4 bases at J, with 6 bases between the two ends. The CDR3 DNA is TGTGCCAGCAGTTTTCTCGCCACCGGGGAGCTGTTTTTT. Protein: CASSFLATGELFF.

This clonotype was seen only a few times. The chain joins TRBV7-8 to TRBJ1-2; D is unresolved. This CDR3 region has 16 residues. Trimming stripped 2 bases from V and 0 bases from J, with 13 bases between. Per germline, CDR1 SGHVS and CDR2 FQNEAQ. The CDR3 is CASSLNHDSANYGYTF. The DNA for the CDR3 is TGTGCCAGCAGCTTAAATCACGATTCCGCTAACTATGGCTACACCTTC.

This clonotype came up many times. V usage is TRBV27 and J usage is TRBJ1-1, with TRBD1 matching 9 bases. Per germline, CDR1 MNHEY and CDR2 SMNVEV (reference sequence). Trimming at V came to 2 bases and at J to 13 bases, leaving 5 bases not matched to a gene. This CDR3 is built from 12 residues. The CDR3 bases are TGTGCCAGCAGTTTAAAGGGACAGGGATTTTTCTTT. Translation: CASSLKGQGFFF.

There are a few counts of this clonotype. V usage is TRBV28 and J usage is TRBJ1-1; D remains ambiguous. This CDR3 is built from 11 residues. Germline V gene data show CDR1 as MDHEN and CDR2 as SYDVKM. V was clipped by 8 bases and J by 11 bases, with 15 bases between them. CDR3 residues: CASSWPGTAFF. The CDR3 bases are TGTGCCAGCTCTTGGCCGGGAACGGCTTTCTTT.

This clonotype was found a few times. The J gene is TRBJ2-2, the V gene TRBV24-1; a possible D gene is TRBD2 (5 bases). Trimming removed 6 bases from V and 7 bases from J, with 5 bases in between. CDR1 is KGHDR and CDR2 is SFDVKD in the germline V gene. The CDR3 is 11 amino acids. This CDR3 reads CATSSGGELFF. In DNA form, the CDR3 reads TGTGCCACCAGTAGCGGCGGGGAGCTGTTTTTT.

This clonotype was seen many times. The chain carries TRBV25-1 and TRBJ2-7, with D unresolved. This CDR3 spans 12 amino acids. The V end was cut by 0 bases, the J end by 4 bases, with 4 bases between. From germline, CDR1 is MGHDK and CDR2 SYGVNS. The CDR3 region is CASSEYDYEQYF. The CDR3 bases are TGTGCCAGCAGTGAATACGATTACGAGCAGTACTTC.

This clonotype was detected ten times or more. DNA for the CDR3: TGCGCCAGCTACCCGACCGGGACAGGGGATATGAACACTGAAGCTTTCTTT. It yields the protein CASYPTGTGDMNTEAFF. The J gene is TRBJ1-1, the V gene TRBV5-1, with 10 bases lining up with TRBD1. This CDR3 is built from 17 residues. CDR1 is SGHRS, CDR2 YFSETQ, per germline. Trimming at V came to 7 bases and at J to 0 bases, leaving 12 bases not matched to a gene.

In this sample, this clonotype turned up many times. The rearrangement links TRBV14 to TRBJ2-5; TRBD2 agrees at 12 bases. Trimming removed 2 bases from V and 2 bases from J; junction bases left unmatched: 9. The V gene's germline CDR1 is SGHDN and CDR2 FVKESK. The CDR3 loop spans 18 amino acids. The CDR3 nucleotides read TGTGCCAGCAGCCAAAGACTGGGACTAGCGGGCTTTCAAGAGACCCAGTACTTC. Its protein is CASSQRLGLAGFQETQYF.

This clonotype was seen only a few times. V gene TRBV29-1 combines with J gene TRBJ2-2, with D uncertain. V dropped 4 bases and J dropped 4 bases, with 10 bases sitting between them. This CDR3 spans 13 amino acids. Germline values: CDR1 SQVTM, CDR2 ANQGSEA. In DNA, the CDR3 is TGCAGCGTTGGGACGGTCCTCACCGGGGAGCTGTTTTTT. Protein product: CSVGTVLTGELFF.

The chain joins TRBV10-3 to TRBJ2-7, with D maybe TRBD2 (5 bases). V shed 0 bases and J shed 2 bases, with 14 bases lying between them. Germline CDR1 reads ENHRY; CDR2 reads SYGVKD. This CDR3 spans 16 amino acids. CDR3 protein: CAISESNPSTAYEQYF. The CDR3 bases are TGTGCCATCAGTGAGTCGAACCCTAGCACGGCCTACGAGCAGTACTTC.

This clonotype was observed a few times. The genes are TRBV12-5 and TRBJ1-5; 7 positions agree with TRBD1. V trimming: 1 base; J trimming: 11 bases; junction bases outside the gene matches: 5. Looked up from germline, CDR1 is LGHNT and CDR2 is FRNRAP. The CDR3 sequence is 13 residues long. CDR3 nucleotide sequence: TGTGCTAGTGGTTTGGATTACAGGGGATCCCAGCATTTT. Its protein is CASGLDYRGSQHF.

The sample holds many counts of this clonotype. The CDR3 DNA is TGTGCCAGCAGCTTATTAGGGGGCGCTTTGTACGAGCAGTACTTC. It encodes CASSLLGGALYEQYF. This chain uses TRBV7-2 with TRBJ2-7; 7 bases line up with TRBD1. The CDR3 sequence is 15 residues long. The trim removed 2 bases at V and 4 bases at J, leaving 8 bases unmatched. Germline V CDR1 and CDR2: SGHTA, FQGNSA.

The chain uses TRBV20-1 and TRBJ2-7, with 9 positions matching TRBD1. Trimming at V came to 4 bases and at J to 6 bases, leaving 10 bases not matched to a gene. CDR1 DFQATT and CDR2 SNEGSKA come from the germline V gene (reference sequence). The CDR3 extends over 14 amino acids. CDR3 sequence reads: CSATPWTGEIEQYF. The CDR3, as DNA: TGCAGTGCTACCCCGTGGACAGGGGAGATCGAGCAGTACTTC.

The V call is TRBV6-4, the J call TRBJ2-2, with D uncertain. The CDR3 is 15 residues long. From germline, CDR1 is MRHNA and CDR2 SNTAGT. Trimming removed 5 bases at V and 0 bases at J, with 10 bases between. CDR3 sequence reads: CASSIVISNTGELFF. Written as DNA, the CDR3 is TGTGCCAGCAGTATCGTAATATCGAACACCGGGGAGCTGTTTTTT.